This TCR beta chain was found in a study of blood T cell repertoires in COVID-19 (dated by TCRdb to the early 2020s). Turning to the overall study: The collaborator samples originated in the United States, Italy and Spain and spanned the acute and convalescent phases of COVID-19. The prospective study material was composed of cDNA or gDNA derived from T cells, B-cell-depleted T cells, or PBMCs. The dataset comprised deeply sampled blood TCRbeta repertoires from subjects exposed to, actively infected with, or recovered from COVID-19. The repertoires were released in a freely available public database meant as a resource for research on the immune response to SARS-CoV-2. Samples came from the ongoing ImmuneRACE study (first 160 participants) plus 1,254 subjects from 6 global collaborators. The sample metadata nearly always contained a de-identified subject ID, COVID-19 status, age in years and sex. Where available, HLA class I and class II types were obtained from metadata supplied by the sample provider rather than from assay-based typing. What the study reported, not specific to this receptor: The quantity of clinical and demographic metadata differed by source and by participant and was supplied without curation.

With regard to this clone: What this receptor recognizes is not known. Nothing much larger sits one base from this clone, and base qualities are not available.

Reading from cysteine to phenylalanine, the CDR3 counts 12 amino acids. Of the read, only the CDR3 DNA is kept; its 36 bases are in frame from base 1. CDR1 SGHTA and CDR2 FQGNSA are derived from the germline V gene. V was cut back by 7 bases and J by 8 bases, leaving a gap of 12 bases between them. Collaborating institutions collected whole blood in K2EDTA tubes following their own protocols. For TCRbeta analysis, collaborators shipped samples in one of three forms: frozen whole blood, isolated PBMCs, or DNA extracted from either of those sample types. TCRbeta CDR3 regions were amplified from genomic DNA by means of the immunoSEQ Assay, a bias-controlled multiplex PCR. Processing in the source paper ran as follows. Within the assay, amplification of reference gene primers was used to estimate how many nucleated cells each sample contained. To quantify the absolute abundance of each unique TCRbeta CDR3 rearrangement, sequence reads were collapsed and filtered. For each sample, productive Simpson clonality was calculated as the square root of Simpson's diversity index across productive rearrangements. TCRdb took over this immuneACCESS table, retaining in-frame rearrangements with V and J assigned. Such tables are incomplete; in checked studies, under half of the missing clones stem from an unresolved V gene, and the remainder is unexplained. The V and J calls and clone size were taken over from that table, and D and trimming were inferred from the DNA. The sample table holds 50,000 to 60,000 clones, of which 90% were seen once. The ten largest clonotypes hold nearly 10% of the sample.

Sequencing was carried out using peripheral blood. The receptor comes from a woman of 80 years or more with acute or convalescent COVID-19. The V and J genes are TRBV7-2 and TRBJ2-4; TRBD2 is perhaps the D gene, given 6 matching bases. This receptor has the CDR3 CASTNPSDIQYF. The sequenced DNA is TGTGCCAGCACCAATCCTAGCGACATTCAGTACTTC. The CDR3 plus the reference TRBV7-2 and TRBJ2-4 genes for the other parts give the full variable domain: GAGVSQSPSNKVTEKGKDVELRCDPISGHTALYWYRQSLGQGLEFLIYFQGNSAPDKSGLPSDRFSAERTGGSVSTLTIQRTQQEDSAVYLCASTNPSDIQYFGAGTRLSVL.